One sample yielded the 12 T cell receptor beta chains listed below, sequenced in a study of blood T cell repertoires in COVID-19. Measured with immunoSEQ multiplex PCR; TCRdb has only the in-frame clones, and not every one. The sample has about 100,000 clones, about 89% seen once. Sequenced input: peripheral blood. The receptors derive from a man between 40 and 49 years old with active or convalescent COVID-19.

Only one count was recorded for this clone. The chain employs TRBV15 and TRBJ1-2, with 8 bases matching TRBD1. The CDR3 runs to 16 residues. The V and J ends lost 5 bases and 4 bases, in that order; junction bases with no gene match: 12. CDR1 and CDR2 from the germline V gene are LNHNV and YYDKDF (reference sequence). CDR3 DNA: TGTGCCACCAGCCCAGGGGGCTTCGATAACAGCTATGGCTACACCTTC. Residues: CATSPGGFDNSYGYTF.

The gene calls are TRBV5-1 and TRBJ2-1; 7 nucleotides align to TRBD2. CDR3 length: 14 residues. The germline V gene encodes CDR1 SGHRS and CDR2 YFSETQ. Unmatched junction bases numbered 13, after V lost 8 bases and J lost 8 bases. DNA for the CDR3: TGCGCCAGTTCGAGCGGGATCGAGGGTGATGAGCAGTTCTTC. Its protein product is CASSSGIEGDEQFF.

The V and J genes are TRBV6-5 and TRBJ2-1; 9 bases map to TRBD2. Germline V gene lookup returns CDR1 MNHEY and CDR2 SVGAGI. The CDR3 consists of 15 residues. Trimming cost V 5 bases and J 8 bases; bases outside gene matches: 10. The CDR3 nucleotides read TGTGCCAGCAGTCTTAGCGGGAGCACCTATGATGAGCAGTTCTTC. It is translated as CASSLSGSTYDEQFF.

The V call is TRBV7-2, the J call TRBJ1-2; D perhaps matches TRBD1 (5 bases). The CDR3 extends over 13 amino acids. The V end lost 1 base, the J end lost 6 bases, and 9 bases lay between the germline ends. The germline CDR1 and CDR2 sequences are SGHTA and FQGNSA. The CDR3 spells CASSLVGGNGYTF. The DNA for the CDR3 is TGTGCCAGCAGCTTAGTGGGGGGAAATGGCTACACCTTC.

The chain couples TRBV19 to TRBJ1-1; 8 nucleotides align to TRBD1. The CDR3 totals 13 residues. CDR1 LNHDA and CDR2 SQIVND come from the germline V gene (reference sequence). Trimming at V came to 6 bases and at J to 4 bases, leaving 4 bases not matched to a gene. CDR3 in amino acids: CASRVDRATEAFF. For the CDR3, the DNA is TGTGCCAGTAGAGTGGACAGGGCCACTGAAGCTTTCTTT.

The V gene is TRBV10-3, the J gene TRBJ2-5, with D unresolved. The CDR3 covers 10 residues. V lost 5 bases and J lost 7, with 5 bases in between. The germline V gene has CDR1 ENHRY and CDR2 SYGVKD. The CDR3 bases are TGTGCCATCAGTCGGTTGACCCAGTACTTC. Translation gives CAISRLTQYF.

This clone was counted between two and nine times. The gene calls are TRBV30 and TRBJ1-2; TRBD1 is a possible D gene (5 bases). Germline values: CDR1 GTSNPN, CDR2 SVGIG (reference sequence). The CDR3 runs 12 residues. Trimming took 7 bases from V and 5 from J, leaving 14 bases between them. CDR3 DNA: TGTGCCTCGGGGCGGGGATTTTATGGCTACACCTTC. As protein: CASGRGFYGYTF.

The rearrangement joins TRBV25-1 to TRBJ2-7, with D unclear. CDR1 and CDR2 from the germline V gene are MGHDK and SYGVNS. Trimming removed 4 bases at V and 2 bases at J, with 6 bases between. The CDR3 sequence is 12 residues long. CDR3 residues: CASSVSAYEQYF. The CDR3 nucleotides read TGTGCCAGCAGTGTGTCGGCCTACGAGCAGTACTTC.

V is TRBV10-3 and J is TRBJ1-1, with 12 bases lining up with TRBD1. The CDR3 covers 14 residues. Germline loops: CDR1 ENHRY, CDR2 SYGVKD. The V segment lost 8 bases and the J segment 6 bases; nucleotides outside the gene matches: 7. CDR3 nucleotide sequence: TGTGCCATCGGCGGGACAGGGGGCGCCTCTGAAGCTTTCTTT. This codes for CAIGGTGGASEAFF.

The rearrangement links TRBV7-2 to TRBJ1-6; the match to TRBD1 covers 8 bases. Germline V gene data show CDR1 as SGHTA and CDR2 as FQGNSA. After removal of 0 bases from V and 7 bases from J, the junction contained 2 bases not matched to a gene. CDR3 length: 15 amino acids. The CDR3 protein is CASSLAQGANSPLHF. Written as DNA, the CDR3 is TGTGCCAGCAGCTTAGCGCAGGGGGCAAATTCACCCCTCCACTTT. The full variable domain, with the rest looked up from reference TRBV7-2 and TRBJ1-6, is GAGVSQSPSNKVTEKGKDVELRCDPISGHTALYWYRQSLGQGLEFLIYFQGNSAPDKSGLPSDRFSAERTGGSVSTLTIQRTQQEDSAVYLCASSLAQGANSPLHFGNGTRLTVT.

The rearrangement links TRBV18 to TRBJ2-2, with 7 bases that match TRBD1. Germline V gene data show CDR1 as KGHSH and CDR2 as LQKENI. CDR3 length equals 17 residues. V lost 3 bases and J lost 1; bases outside the gene matches: 8. The CDR3 nucleotides read TGTGCCAGCTCACCTACGACAGGGTCGCGGAACACCGGGGAGCTGTTTTTT. It is translated as CASSPTTGSRNTGELFF.

The chain employs TRBV7-9 and TRBJ2-3, with 9 bases fitting TRBD2. CDR3 length: 17 amino acids. V shed 2 bases, J shed 6 bases, and the junction held 12 bases outside the gene matches. CDR1 is SEHNR, CDR2 FQNEAQ, per germline (reference sequence). CDR3 nucleotide sequence: TGTGCCAGCAGCTTATGGTTAGCGGGAGCCCAGGTGGATACGCAGTATTTT. Translating it yields CASSLWLAGAQVDTQYF.